The clone carrying this TCR beta chain was counted once. Its antigen is as yet unknown. The entry originates in a study of CD8 T cells in Susac syndrome. Study conclusions and caveats: The study's TCR sequencing and HLA analysis covered a relatively small number of individuals, and the study acknowledged this.

Sequencing of TCR beta was undertaken in CD8+ and CD4+ T cells derived from blood. Relapsing-remitting disease, either stable or active, was present in the multiple sclerosis controls, who were treatment-naive patients. V was pared by 3 bases and J by 11 bases, with 3 bases of the junction left unmatched. Germline loops: CDR1 LGHDT, CDR2 YNNKEL (reference sequence). The CDR3 runs to 12 residues. Random hexamers were used to reverse transcribe the RNA input (about 0.5 to 1 ug). Across 54 Vbeta and 13 Jbeta, TCR beta CDR3 was amplified with immunoSEQ multiplex PCR. TCRdb analysed the immunoSEQ multiplex PCR reads with MiXCR anew, one entry per CDR3 protein. This sample has approximately 180,000 distinct CDR3 sequences, with 90% to 97% found just once.

Sequenced material: CD4+ T cells from PBMCs. The receptor was derived from a human donor with multiple sclerosis. The chain joins TRBV3-1 to TRBJ2-1; 8 positions agree with TRBD2. DNA of the CDR3: TGTGCCAGCAGCCACGGGGGGGGCCAGCAGTTCTTC. Residues: CASSHGGGQQFF.